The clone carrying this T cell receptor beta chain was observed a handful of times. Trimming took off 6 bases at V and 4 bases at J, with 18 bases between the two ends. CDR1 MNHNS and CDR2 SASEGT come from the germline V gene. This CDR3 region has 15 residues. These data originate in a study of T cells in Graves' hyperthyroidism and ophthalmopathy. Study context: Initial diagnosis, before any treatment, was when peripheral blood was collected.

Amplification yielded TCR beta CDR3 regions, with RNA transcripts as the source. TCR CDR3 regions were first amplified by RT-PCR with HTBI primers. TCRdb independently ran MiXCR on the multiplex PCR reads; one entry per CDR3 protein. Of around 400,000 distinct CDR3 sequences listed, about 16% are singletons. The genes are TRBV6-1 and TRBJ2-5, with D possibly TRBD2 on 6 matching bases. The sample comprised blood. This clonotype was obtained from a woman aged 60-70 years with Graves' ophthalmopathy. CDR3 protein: CASRPITGTPETQYF. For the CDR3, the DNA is TGTGCCAGCAGACCCATCACCGGGACTCCAGAGACCCAGTACTTC.